This TCR beta chain was captured in a study of cytomegalovirus exposure and HLA in healthy donors. General observations from the study: Excluded were some V segments that proved indistinguishable, including TRBV6-2 and TRBV6-3.

The PCR was carried out with 60 Vbeta primers and 13 Jbeta primers. Produced via immunoSEQ multiplex PCR; TCRdb's table is partial and in-frame only. The sample holds roughly 120,000 clones, approximately 80% seen once. CDR3 length: 14 residues. The V gene's germline CDR1 is SGHRS and CDR2 YFSETQ. Germline trimming cut 6 bases from V and 5 bases from J; bases unmatched to any gene: 6. Remarks on this clone: Antigen specificity is unknown.

V usage is TRBV5-1 and J usage is TRBJ2-5; TRBD1 agrees at 11 bases. This clonotype originated in a man aged 50 to 60 in good health and CMV-seropositive. Sequencing was done on a sample of PBMCs. The CDR3 here is CASTGQGARETQYF. The CDR3 nucleotides are TGCGCCAGCACCGGACAGGGGGCGAGGGAGACCCAGTACTTC. The full variable domain, rest sourced from reference TRBV5-1 and TRBJ2-5, is KAGVTQTPRYLIKTRGQQVTLSCSPISGHRSVSWYQQTPGQGLQFLFEYFSETQRNKGNFPGRFSGRQFSNSRSEMNVSTLELGDSALYLCASTGQGARETQYFGPGTRLLVL.